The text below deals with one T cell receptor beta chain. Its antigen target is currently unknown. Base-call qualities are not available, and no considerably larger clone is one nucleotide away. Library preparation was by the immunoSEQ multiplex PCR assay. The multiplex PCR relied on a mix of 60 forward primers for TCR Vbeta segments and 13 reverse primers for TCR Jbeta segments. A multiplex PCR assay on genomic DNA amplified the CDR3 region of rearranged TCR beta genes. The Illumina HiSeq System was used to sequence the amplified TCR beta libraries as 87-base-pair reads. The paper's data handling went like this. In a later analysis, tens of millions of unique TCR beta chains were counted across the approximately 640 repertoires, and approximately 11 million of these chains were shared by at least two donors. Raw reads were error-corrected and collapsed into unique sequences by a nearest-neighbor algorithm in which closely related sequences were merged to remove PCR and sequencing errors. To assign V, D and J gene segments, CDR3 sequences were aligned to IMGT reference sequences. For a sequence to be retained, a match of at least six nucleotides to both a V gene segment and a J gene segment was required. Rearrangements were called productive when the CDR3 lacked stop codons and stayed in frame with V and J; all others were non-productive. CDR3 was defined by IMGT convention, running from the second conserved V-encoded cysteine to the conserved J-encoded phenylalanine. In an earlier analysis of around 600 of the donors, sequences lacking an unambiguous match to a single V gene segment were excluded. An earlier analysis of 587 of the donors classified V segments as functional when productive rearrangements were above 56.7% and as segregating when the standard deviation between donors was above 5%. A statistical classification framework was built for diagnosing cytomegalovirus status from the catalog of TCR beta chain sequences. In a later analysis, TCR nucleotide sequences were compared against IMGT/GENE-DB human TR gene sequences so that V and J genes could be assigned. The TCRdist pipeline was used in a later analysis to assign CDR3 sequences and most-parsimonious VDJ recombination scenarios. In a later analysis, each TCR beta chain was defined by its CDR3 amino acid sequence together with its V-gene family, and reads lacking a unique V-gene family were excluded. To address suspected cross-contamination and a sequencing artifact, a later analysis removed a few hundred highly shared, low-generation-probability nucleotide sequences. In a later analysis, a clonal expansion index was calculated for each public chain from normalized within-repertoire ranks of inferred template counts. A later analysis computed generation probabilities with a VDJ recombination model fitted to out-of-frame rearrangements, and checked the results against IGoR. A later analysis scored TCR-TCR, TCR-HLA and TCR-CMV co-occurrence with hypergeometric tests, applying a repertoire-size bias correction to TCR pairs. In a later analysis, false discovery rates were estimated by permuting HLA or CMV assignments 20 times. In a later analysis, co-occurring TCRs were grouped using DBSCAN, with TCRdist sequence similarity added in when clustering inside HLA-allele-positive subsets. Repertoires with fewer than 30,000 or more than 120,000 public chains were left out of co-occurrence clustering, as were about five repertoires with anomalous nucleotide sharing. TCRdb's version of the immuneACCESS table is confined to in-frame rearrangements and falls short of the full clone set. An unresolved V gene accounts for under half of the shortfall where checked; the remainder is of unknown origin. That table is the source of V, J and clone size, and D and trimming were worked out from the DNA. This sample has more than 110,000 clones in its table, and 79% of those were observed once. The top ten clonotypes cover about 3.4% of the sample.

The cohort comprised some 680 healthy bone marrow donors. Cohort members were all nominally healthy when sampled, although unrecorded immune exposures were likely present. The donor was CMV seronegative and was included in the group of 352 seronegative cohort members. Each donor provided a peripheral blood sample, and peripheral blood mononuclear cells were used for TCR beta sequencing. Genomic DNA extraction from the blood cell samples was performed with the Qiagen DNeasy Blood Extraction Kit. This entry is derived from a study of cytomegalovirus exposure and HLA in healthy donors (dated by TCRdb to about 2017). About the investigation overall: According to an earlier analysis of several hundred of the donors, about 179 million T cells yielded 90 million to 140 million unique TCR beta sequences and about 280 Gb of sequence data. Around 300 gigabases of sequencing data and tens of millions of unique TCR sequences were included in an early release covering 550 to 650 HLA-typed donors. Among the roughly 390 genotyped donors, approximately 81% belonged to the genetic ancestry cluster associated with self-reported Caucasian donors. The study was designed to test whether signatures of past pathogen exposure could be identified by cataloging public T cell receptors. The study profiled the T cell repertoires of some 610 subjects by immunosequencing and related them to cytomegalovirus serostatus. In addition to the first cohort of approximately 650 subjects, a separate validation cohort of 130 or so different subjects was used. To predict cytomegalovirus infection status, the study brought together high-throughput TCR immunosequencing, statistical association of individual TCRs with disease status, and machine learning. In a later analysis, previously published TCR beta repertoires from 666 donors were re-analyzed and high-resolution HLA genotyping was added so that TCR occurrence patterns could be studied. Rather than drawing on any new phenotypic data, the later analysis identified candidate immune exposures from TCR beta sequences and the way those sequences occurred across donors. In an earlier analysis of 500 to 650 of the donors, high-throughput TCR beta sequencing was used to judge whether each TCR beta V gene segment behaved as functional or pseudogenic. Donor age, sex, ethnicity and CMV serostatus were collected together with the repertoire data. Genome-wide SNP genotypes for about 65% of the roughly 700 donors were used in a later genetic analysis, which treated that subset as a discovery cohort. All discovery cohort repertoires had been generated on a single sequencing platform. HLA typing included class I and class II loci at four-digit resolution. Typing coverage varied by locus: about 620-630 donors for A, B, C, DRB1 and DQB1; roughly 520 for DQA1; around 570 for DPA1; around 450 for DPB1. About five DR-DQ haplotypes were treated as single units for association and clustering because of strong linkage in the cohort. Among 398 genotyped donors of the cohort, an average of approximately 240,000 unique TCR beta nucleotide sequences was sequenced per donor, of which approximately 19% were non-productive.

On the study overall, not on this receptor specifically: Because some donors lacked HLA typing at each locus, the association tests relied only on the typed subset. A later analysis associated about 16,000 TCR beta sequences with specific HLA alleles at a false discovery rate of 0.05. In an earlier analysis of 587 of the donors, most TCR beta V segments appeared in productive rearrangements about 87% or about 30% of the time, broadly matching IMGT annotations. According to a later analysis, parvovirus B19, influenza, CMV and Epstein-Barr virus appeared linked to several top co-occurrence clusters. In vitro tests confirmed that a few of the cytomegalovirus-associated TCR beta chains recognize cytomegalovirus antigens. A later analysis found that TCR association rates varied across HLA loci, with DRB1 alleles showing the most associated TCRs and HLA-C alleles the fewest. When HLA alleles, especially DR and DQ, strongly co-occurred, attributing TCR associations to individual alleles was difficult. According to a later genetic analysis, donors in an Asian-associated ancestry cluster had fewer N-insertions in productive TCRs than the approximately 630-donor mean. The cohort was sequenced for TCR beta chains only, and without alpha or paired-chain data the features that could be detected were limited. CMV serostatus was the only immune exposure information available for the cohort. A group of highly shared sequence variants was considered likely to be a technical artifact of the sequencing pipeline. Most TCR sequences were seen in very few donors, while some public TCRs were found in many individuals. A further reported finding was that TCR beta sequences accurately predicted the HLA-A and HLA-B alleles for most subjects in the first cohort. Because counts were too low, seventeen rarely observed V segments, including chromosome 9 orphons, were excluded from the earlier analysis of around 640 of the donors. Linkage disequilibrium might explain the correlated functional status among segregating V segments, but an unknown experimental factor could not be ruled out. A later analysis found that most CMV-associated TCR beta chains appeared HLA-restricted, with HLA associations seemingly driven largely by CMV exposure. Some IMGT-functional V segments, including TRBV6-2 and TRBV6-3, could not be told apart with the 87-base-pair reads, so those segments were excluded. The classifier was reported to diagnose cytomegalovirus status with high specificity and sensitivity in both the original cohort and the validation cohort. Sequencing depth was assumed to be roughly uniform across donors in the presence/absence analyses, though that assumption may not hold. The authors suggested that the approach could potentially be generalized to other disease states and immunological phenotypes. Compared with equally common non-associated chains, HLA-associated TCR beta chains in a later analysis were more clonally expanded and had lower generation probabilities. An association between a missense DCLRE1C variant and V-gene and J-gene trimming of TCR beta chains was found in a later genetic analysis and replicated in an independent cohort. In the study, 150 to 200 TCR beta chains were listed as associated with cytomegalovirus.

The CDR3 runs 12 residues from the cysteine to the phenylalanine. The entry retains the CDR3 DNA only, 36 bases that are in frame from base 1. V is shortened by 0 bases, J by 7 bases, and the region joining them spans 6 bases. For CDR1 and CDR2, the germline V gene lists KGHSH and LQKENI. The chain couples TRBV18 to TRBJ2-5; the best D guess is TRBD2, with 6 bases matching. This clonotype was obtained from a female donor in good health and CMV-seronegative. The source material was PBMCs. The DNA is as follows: TGTGCCAGCTCACCACCCGGGGGGACCCAGTACTTC. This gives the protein CASSPPGGTQYF.